The 7 T cell receptor beta chains below all came from one sample that was sequenced in a study of cytomegalovirus exposure and HLA in healthy donors. Repertoires were generated with immunoSEQ multiplex PCR, while TCRdb's copy carries only in-frame clones and drops some. The data show 150,000 to 200,000 clones, with roughly nine tenths seen just once and 4% to 5% held by the top ten. The sequenced sample consisted of PBMCs. The receptors come from a young man in good health and CMV-seropositive.

This chain joins TRBV5-1 and TRBJ2-1, with TRBD2 identical over 11 bases. J lost 7 bases, V lost 0 bases, and 6 bases had no gene match. Germline-derived CDR1 and CDR2 are SGHRS and YFSETQ. The CDR3 is made up of 16 amino acids. CDR3 residues: CASSLDSGRASNEQFF. The CDR3, as DNA: TGCGCCAGCAGCTTGGATAGCGGGAGGGCATCGAATGAGCAGTTCTTC. Together with reference TRBV5-1 and TRBJ2-1, the CDR3 gives the full variable domain: KAGVTQTPRYLIKTRGQQVTLSCSPISGHRSVSWYQQTPGQGLQFLFEYFSETQRNKGNFPGRFSGRQFSNSRSEMNVSTLELGDSALYLCASSLDSGRASNEQFFGPGTRLTVL.

The chain uses TRBV6-1 and TRBJ2-4; 9 positions match TRBD2. Trimming cost V 2 bases and J 0 bases; bases outside gene matches: 2. From germline, CDR1 is MNHNS and CDR2 SASEGT. CDR3 length equals 16 residues. The CDR3 region has the DNA TGTGCCAGCAGTGAACCACTAGCGGGAGCCAAAAACATTCAGTACTTC. This gives the protein CASSEPLAGAKNIQYF.

The chain has TRBV19 and TRBJ2-7, with 7 bases that match TRBD1. Per germline, CDR1 LNHDA and CDR2 SQIVND (reference sequence). The CDR3 extends over 16 amino acids. J lost 7 bases, V lost 6 bases, and 18 bases had no gene match. In nucleotides, the CDR3 is TGTGCCAGTAGCCCAACCCTGACAGGGATGGCAGGAGAGCAGTACTTC. It is translated as CASSPTLTGMAGEQYF.

This clone appeared once. V is TRBV11-2 and J is TRBJ2-1; tentative D call: TRBD2 (6 bases). Germline V gives CDR1 SGHAT, CDR2 FQNNGV. The CDR3 covers 16 residues. V shed 4 bases and J shed 4 bases, with 17 bases lying between them. CDR3 nucleotide sequence: TGTGCCAGCAGCTCCTTGGCTGGGGACTCATACAATGAGCAGTTCTTC. Protein: CASSSLAGDSYNEQFF.

The V call is TRBV7-9, the J call TRBJ2-7; TRBD1 is a possible D gene (6 bases). Germline lookup yields CDR1 SEHNR and CDR2 FQNEAQ (reference sequence). V shed 5 bases and J shed 2 bases, with 16 bases lying between them. This CDR3 has 15 residues. CDR3 in DNA: TGTGCCAGCAGCGGGGAACAGGGTCGGGCCTACGAGCAGTACTTC. Protein: CASSGEQGRAYEQYF. The full variable domain, completed using reference TRBV7-9 and TRBJ2-7, is DTGVSQNPRHKITKRGQNVTFRCDPISEHNRLYWYRQTLGQGPEFLTYFQNEAQLEKSRLLSDRFSAERPKGSFSTLEIQRTEQGDSAMYLCASSGEQGRAYEQYFGPGTRLTVT.

V and J are TRBV9 and TRBJ2-1; TRBD2 matches 10 bases. The junction had 5 bases not matched to a gene; V was cut back by 2 bases and J by 9 bases. In germline, CDR1 is SGDLS, CDR2 YYNGEE. This CDR3 spans 14 amino acids. CDR3 protein: CASSVASGGTEQFF. The CDR3 DNA is TGTGCCAGCAGCGTCGCTAGCGGGGGTACTGAGCAGTTCTTC.

The chain combines TRBV6-5 with TRBJ2-7; no reliable D call. CDR1 MNHEY and CDR2 SVGAGI come from the germline V gene. The CDR3 totals 15 residues. V lost 5 bases, J lost 5 bases, and 19 bases lay in between. The CDR3 DNA follows: TGTGCCAGCAGTAATCGGCCCGATCAGGTCCACGAGCAGTACTTC. Translation gives CASSNRPDQVHEQYF.